This TCR beta chain was found in a study of blood T cell repertoires in COVID-19 (dated by TCRdb to the early 2020s). Background on the whole study: Samples from collaborators originated in the United States, Italy and Spain and spanned both the acute and convalescent phases of COVID-19. The material from the prospective study consisted of cDNA or gDNA derived from T cells, B-cell-depleted T cells, or PBMCs. Subjects who had been exposed to COVID-19, were actively infected with it, or had recovered from it provided the deeply sampled blood TCRbeta repertoires that made up the dataset. The repertoires were released in a freely available public database meant as a resource for research on the immune response to SARS-CoV-2. Samples were obtained from the ongoing ImmuneRACE study (first 160 participants) and from approximately 1,200 subjects provided by 6 global collaborators. Sample metadata almost always included a de-identified subject ID, COVID-19 status, age in years and sex. Where HLA class I and class II types were available, the types were taken from metadata supplied by the sample provider, not from assay-based typing. General study outcomes and caveats: The quantity of clinical and demographic metadata differed by source and by participant and was supplied without curation.

In regard to this clone: Its antigen target is currently unknown. Base qualities were left out, and no much larger clone turns up one base away.

Unmatched junction bases come to 7, with V trimmed by 1 base and J by 10 bases. From the cysteine up to the phenylalanine, the CDR3 has a length of 14 residues. Kept here is only the CDR3 DNA, which spans 42 bases and is read in frame from base 1. The germline V gene encodes CDR1 LGHDT and CDR2 YNNKEL (reference sequence). The immunoSEQ Assay, a bias-controlled multiplex PCR, was used to amplify TCRbeta CDR3 regions from genomic DNA. The study's processing was this. The number of nucleated cells in each sample was estimated by amplification of reference gene primers within the assay. Sequence reads were collapsed and filtered to measure the absolute abundance of every unique TCRbeta CDR3 rearrangement. For each sample, productive Simpson clonality was calculated as the square root of Simpson's diversity index across productive rearrangements. Held by TCRdb, this immuneACCESS table contains in-frame sequences only and omits some clones. Under half of the omission traces to an unresolved V gene where checked; the cause of the rest is unknown. V, J and clone size were drawn from that table, and D and trimming were deduced from the DNA. The sample table records about 160,000 clones; approximately 88% of these occur just once. Approximately 3% of the sample rests with the top ten.

Whole blood was collected in K2EDTA tubes by collaborating institutions according to the institutions' own protocols. Collaborator samples were shipped for TCRbeta analysis as frozen whole blood, isolated PBMCs, or DNA extracted from either sample type. Sequenced sample: peripheral blood. The chain joins TRBV3-1 (or the pseudogene TRBV3-2) to TRBJ1-1, and 9 junctional nucleotides match TRBD1. This clonotype originated in a man aged 55 to 69 with acute or convalescent COVID-19. The CDR3 here reads CASSQVQGASRAFF. The nucleotide sequence reads TGTGCCAGCAGCCAAGTACAGGGGGCGAGTCGAGCTTTCTTT.